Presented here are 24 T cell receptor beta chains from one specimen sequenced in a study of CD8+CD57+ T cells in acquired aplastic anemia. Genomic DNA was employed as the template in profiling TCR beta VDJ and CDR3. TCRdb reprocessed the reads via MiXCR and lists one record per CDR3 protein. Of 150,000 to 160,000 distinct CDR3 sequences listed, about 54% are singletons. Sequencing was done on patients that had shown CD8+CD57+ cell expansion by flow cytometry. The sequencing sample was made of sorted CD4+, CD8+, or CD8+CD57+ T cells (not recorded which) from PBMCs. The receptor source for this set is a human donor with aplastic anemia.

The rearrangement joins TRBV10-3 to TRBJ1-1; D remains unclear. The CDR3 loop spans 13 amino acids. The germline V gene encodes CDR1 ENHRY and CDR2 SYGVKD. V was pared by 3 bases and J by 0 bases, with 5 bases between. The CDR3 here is CAISDLVNTEAFF. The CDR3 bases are TGTGCCATCAGTGATCTGGTGAACACTGAAGCTTTCTTT.

CDR3 protein: CASSFRDRGIYEQYF. CDR3 sequence (DNA): TGTGCCAGCAGTTTCCGGGACAGGGGAATTTACGAGCAGTACTTC. The chain links TRBV6-5 to TRBJ2-7; 10 positions match TRBD1. Per germline, CDR1 MNHEY and CDR2 SVGAGI. This CDR3 has 15 amino acids. Trimming cost V 4 bases and J 4 bases; bases outside gene matches: 7.

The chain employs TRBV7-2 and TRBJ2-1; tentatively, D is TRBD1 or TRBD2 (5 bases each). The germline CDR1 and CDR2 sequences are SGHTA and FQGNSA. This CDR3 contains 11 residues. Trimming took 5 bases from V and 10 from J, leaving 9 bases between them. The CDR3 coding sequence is TGTGCCAGCAGCCCGGGACCAGAGCAGTTCTTC. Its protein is CASSPGPEQFF.

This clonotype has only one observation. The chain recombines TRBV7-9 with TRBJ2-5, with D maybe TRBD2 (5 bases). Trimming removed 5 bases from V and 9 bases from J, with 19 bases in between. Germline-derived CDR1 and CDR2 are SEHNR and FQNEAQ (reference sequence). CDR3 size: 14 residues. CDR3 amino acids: CASSRELGWESQYF. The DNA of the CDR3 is TGTGCCAGCAGCCGCGAGCTAGGATGGGAGTCCCAGTACTTC.

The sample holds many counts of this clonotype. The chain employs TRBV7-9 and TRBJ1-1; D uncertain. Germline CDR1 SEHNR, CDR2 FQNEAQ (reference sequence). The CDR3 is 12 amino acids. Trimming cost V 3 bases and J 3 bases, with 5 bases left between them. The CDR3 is CASSFLDTEAFF. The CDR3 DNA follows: TGTGCCAGCAGCTTTCTGGACACTGAAGCTTTCTTT. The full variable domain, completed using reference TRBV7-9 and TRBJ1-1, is DTGVSQNPRHKITKRGQNVTFRCDPISEHNRLYWYRQTLGQGPEFLTYFQNEAQLEKSRLLSDRFSAERPKGSFSTLEIQRTEQGDSAMYLCASSFLDTEAFFGQGTRLTVV.

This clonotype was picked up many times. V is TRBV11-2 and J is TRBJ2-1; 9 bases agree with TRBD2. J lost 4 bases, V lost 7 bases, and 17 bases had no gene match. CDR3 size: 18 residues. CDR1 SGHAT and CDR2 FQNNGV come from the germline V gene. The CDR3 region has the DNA TGTGCCAGCACCCCGGACGGAACCAGAGCGGGGGGATACAATGAGCAGTTCTTC. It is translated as CASTPDGTRAGGYNEQFF.

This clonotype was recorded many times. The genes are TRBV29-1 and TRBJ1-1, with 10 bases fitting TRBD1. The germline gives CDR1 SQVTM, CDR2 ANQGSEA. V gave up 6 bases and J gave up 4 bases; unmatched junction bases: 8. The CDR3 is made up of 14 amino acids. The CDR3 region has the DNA TGCAGCGTCGAGACAGGGGGCCGGGTCACTGAAGCTTTCTTT. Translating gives CSVETGGRVTEAFF.

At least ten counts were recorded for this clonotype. The CDR3 loop is CASGFSLGTEPNQPQHF. Written as DNA, the CDR3 is TGTGCTAGTGGTTTTTCCCTAGGGACAGAACCCAATCAGCCCCAGCATTTT. The chain uses TRBV12-5 and TRBJ1-5; 7 positions agree with TRBD1. Unmatched junction bases numbered 11, after V lost 3 bases and J lost 3 bases. The length of the CDR3 is 17 residues. Per the germline V gene, CDR1 is LGHNT and CDR2 is FRNRAP.

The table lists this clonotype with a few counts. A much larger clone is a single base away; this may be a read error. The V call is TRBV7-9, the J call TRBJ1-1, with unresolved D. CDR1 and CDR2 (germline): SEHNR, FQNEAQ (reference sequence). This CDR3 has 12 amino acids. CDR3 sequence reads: CASTALNAEAFF. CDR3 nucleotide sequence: TGTGCCAGCACGGCTCTGAACGCTGAAGCTTTCTTT.

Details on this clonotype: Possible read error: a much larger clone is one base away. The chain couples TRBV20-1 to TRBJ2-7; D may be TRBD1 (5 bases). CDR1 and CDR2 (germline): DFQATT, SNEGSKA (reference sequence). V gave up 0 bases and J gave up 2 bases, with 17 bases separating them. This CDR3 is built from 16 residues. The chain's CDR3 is CSARDRSGGRAYEQYF. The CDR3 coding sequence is TGCAGTGCTAGAGATCGGAGTGGTGGCAGGGCCTACGAGCAGTACTTC.

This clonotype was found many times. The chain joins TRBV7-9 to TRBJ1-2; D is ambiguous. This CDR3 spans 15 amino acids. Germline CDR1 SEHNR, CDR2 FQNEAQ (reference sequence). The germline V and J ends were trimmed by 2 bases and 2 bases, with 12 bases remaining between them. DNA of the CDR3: TGTGCCAGCAGCTTAACCGCGACACCCAACTATGGCTACACCTTC. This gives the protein CASSLTATPNYGYTF.

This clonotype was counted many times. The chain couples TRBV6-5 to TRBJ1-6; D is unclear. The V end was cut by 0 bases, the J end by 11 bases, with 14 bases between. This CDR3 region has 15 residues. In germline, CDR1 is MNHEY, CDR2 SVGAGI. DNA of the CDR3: TGTGCCAGCAGTTACTCGACGGCCGGGGAGGCACCCCTCCACTTT. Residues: CASSYSTAGEAPLHF.

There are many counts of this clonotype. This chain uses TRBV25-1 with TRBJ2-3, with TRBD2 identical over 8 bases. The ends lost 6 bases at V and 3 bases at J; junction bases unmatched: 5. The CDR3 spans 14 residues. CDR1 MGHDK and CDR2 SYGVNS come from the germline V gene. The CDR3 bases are TGTGCCAGCAGCCGGGGGGGCCGGACAGATACGCAGTATTTT. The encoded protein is CASSRGGRTDTQYF.

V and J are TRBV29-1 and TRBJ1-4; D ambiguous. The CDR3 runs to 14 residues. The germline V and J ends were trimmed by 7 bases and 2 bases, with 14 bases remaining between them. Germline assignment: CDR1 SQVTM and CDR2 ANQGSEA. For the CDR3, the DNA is TGCAGCGGCGGAAGGGATTCTACTAATGAAAAACTGTTTTTT. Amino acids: CSGGRDSTNEKLFF.

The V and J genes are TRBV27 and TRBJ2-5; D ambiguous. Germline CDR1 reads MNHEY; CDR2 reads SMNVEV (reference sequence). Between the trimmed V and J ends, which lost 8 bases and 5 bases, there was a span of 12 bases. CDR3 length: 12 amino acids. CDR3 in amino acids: CASQGPRETQYF. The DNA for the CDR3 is TGTGCCAGCCAAGGACCTAGGGAGACCCAGTACTTC.

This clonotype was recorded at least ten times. The CDR3 DNA reads as TGTGCCAGCAGCCAAGATCTGGGTTTAGGCTACGAGCAGTACTTC. Protein sequence: CASSQDLGLGYEQYF. J is TRBJ2-7 and V is TRBV3-1, with unresolved D. This CDR3 contains 15 residues. CDR1 is LGHDT and CDR2 is YNNKEL in the germline V gene (reference sequence). The V and J ends lost 0 bases and 3 bases respectively, with 12 bases between them.

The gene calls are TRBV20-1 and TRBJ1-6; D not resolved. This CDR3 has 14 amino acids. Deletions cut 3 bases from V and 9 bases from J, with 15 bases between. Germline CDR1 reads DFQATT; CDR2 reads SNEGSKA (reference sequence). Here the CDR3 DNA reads TGCAGTGCTAGCGGCTACAGAGTAGGTTCACCCCTCCACTTT. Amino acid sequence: CSASGYRVGSPLHF.

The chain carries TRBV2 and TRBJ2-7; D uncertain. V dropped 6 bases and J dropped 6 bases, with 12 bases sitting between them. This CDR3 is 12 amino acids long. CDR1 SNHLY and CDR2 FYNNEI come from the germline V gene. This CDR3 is CASRVTQGEQYF. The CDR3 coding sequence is TGTGCCAGCAGGGTCACACAAGGCGAGCAGTACTTC.

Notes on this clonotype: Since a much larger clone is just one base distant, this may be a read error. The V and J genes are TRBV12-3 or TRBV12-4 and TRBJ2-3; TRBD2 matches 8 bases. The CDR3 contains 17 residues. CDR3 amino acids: CASSSLPGLDYTDAQYF. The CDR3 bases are TGTGCCAGCAGTTCCCTTCCGGGACTAGACTACACAGATGCGCAGTATTTT.

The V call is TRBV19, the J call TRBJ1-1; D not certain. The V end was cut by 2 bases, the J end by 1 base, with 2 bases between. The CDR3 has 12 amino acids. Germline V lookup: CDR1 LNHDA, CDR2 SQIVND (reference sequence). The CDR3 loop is CASSIWNTEAFF. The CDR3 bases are TGTGCCAGTAGTATATGGAACACTGAAGCTTTCTTT.

The CDR3 spells CASNRDQWGETQYF. CDR3 in DNA: TGTGCCAGCAACCGGGACCAATGGGGGGAGACCCAGTACTTC. The chain joins TRBV12-3 or TRBV12-4 to TRBJ2-5; D may be TRBD1 or TRBD2 (5 bases each). V gave up 7 bases and J gave up 5 bases, with 17 bases separating them. The CDR3 runs 14 residues.

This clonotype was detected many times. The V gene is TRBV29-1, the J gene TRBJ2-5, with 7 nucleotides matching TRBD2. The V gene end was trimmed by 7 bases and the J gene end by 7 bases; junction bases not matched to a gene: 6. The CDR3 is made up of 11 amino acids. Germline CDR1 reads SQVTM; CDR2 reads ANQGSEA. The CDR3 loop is CSAPGEGTQYF. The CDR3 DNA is TGCAGCGCCCCCGGGGAGGGGACCCAGTACTTC.

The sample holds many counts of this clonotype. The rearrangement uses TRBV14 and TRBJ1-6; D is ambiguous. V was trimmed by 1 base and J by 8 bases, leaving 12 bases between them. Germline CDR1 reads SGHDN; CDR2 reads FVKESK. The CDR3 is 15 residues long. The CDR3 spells CASSQVGWSDSPLHF. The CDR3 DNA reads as TGTGCCAGCAGCCAAGTCGGATGGTCAGATTCACCCCTCCACTTT.

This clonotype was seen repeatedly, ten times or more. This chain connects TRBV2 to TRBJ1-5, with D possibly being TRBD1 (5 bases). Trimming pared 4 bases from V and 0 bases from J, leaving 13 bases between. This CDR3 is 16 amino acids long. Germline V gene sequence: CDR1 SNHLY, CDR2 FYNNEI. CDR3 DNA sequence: TGTGCCAGCAGTGTAAGGAGGGGAGCTAGCAATCAGCCCCAGCATTTT. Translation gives CASSVRRGASNQPQHF. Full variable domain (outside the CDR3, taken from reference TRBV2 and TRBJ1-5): EPEVTQTPSHQVTQMGQEVILRCVPISNHLYFYWYRQILGQKVEFLVSFYNNEISEKSEIFDDQFSVERPDGSNFTLKIRSTKLEDSAMYFCASSVRRGASNQPQHFGDGTRLSIL.